Listed here are 7 T cell receptor beta chains from one sample, sequenced in a study of T cell repertoires in cytomegalovirus infection. One entry per CDR3 protein results from TCRdb running MiXCR on the reads. The sample has some 900,000 distinct CDR3 sequences, about 33% seen once; the top ten hold around an eighth. No antigens are known for them. The specimen comprised cultured CD8+ T cells from PBMCs, sampled from culture after CMV antigen stimulation. All receptors derive from a human donor in good health (CMV status not recorded). Some clones in this sample may be carry-over from other donors' samples.

V gene TRBV25-1 combines with J gene TRBJ2-3, with 8 nucleotides matching TRBD1. This CDR3 comprises 12 residues. Germline CDR1 and CDR2: MGHDK and SYGVNS. The V segment lost 4 bases and the J segment 14 bases; nucleotides outside the gene matches: 8. This CDR3 is CASSGDRRRWYF. CDR3 DNA: TGTGCCAGCAGTGGGGACAGGAGAAGATGGTATTTT.

The genes are TRBV4-3 and TRBJ2-1, with unresolved D. From germline, CDR1 is LGHNA and CDR2 YSLEER. This CDR3 has 16 residues. Trimming removed 0 bases at V and 0 bases at J, with 9 bases between. The CDR3 DNA follows: TGCGCCAGCAGCCAAGATTGGGCGACCTCCTACAATGAGCAGTTCTTC. Translation gives CASSQDWATSYNEQFF.

This clonotype was seen more than once but under ten times. The chain combines TRBV5-1 with TRBJ1-1; 7 bases are shared with TRBD1. With V trimmed by 2 bases and J by 7 bases, 5 bases remained unmatched. This CDR3 region has 13 residues. The germline V gene has CDR1 SGHRS and CDR2 YFSETQ. CDR3 amino acids: CASSLRQGDEAFF. The DNA of the CDR3 is TGCGCCAGCAGCTTAAGACAGGGCGATGAAGCTTTCTTT.

There are a few counts of this clonotype. This chain uses TRBV6-1 with TRBJ2-2; no definite D call. The CDR3 covers 14 residues. Per the germline V gene, CDR1 is MNHNS and CDR2 is SASEGT. The V end lost 7 bases, the J end lost 3 bases, and 12 bases lay between the germline ends. The CDR3 protein is CASIEDTHTGELFF. The CDR3 nucleotides read TGTGCCAGCATCGAAGACACCCACACCGGGGAGCTGTTTTTT.

This rearrangement joins TRBV6-8 to TRBJ2-7, with D possibly matching TRBD1 (6 bases). The V gene's germline CDR1 is MNHGY and CDR2 SAAAGT. The CDR3 is made up of 14 amino acids. CDR3 coding DNA: TGTACCAGCAGTACAGGGTCCCTCTCCTACGAGCAGTACGTC. The encoded protein is CTSSTGSLSYEQYV.

A word on this clonotype: The germline gene is not matched at one end of the junction; a read error may be the cause. The chain uses TRBV19 and TRBJ2-1, with D tentatively TRBD1 (5 bases). The germline V gene encodes CDR1 LNHDA and CDR2 SQIVND (reference sequence). CDR3 length equals 18 residues. As DNA, the CDR3 is TGTGCCAGTATTATAGAAGGGGCGACAGTGTTCTCCTACAATGAGCAGTTCTTC. Amino acid sequence: CASIIEGATVFSYNEQFF.

This clonotype was found a few times. The chain couples TRBV5-1 to TRBJ2-6, with 7 bases lining up with TRBD2. The J segment lost 0 bases and the V segment lost 4 bases, leaving 7 bases of the junction unmatched. CDR1 is SGHRS and CDR2 is YFSETQ in the germline V gene. The CDR3 extends over 17 amino acids. CDR3 in DNA: TGCGCCAGCAGCATACGGGACTACCGCTCTGGGGCCAACGTCCTGACTTTC. It codes for CASSIRDYRSGANVLTF.